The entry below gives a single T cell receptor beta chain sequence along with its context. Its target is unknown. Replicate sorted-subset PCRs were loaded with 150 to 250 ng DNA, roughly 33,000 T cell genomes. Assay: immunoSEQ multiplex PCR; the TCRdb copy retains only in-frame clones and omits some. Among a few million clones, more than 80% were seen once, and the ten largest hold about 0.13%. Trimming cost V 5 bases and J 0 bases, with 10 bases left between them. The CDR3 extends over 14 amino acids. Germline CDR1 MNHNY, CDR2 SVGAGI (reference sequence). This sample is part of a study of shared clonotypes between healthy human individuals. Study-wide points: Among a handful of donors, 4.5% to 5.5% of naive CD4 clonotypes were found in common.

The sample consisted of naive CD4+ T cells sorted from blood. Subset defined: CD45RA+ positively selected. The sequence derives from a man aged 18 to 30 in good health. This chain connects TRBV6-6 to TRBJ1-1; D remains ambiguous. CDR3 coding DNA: TGTGCCAGCAGTAATATGGAGATGAACACTGAAGCTTTCTTT. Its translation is CASSNMEMNTEAFF.